The 29 T cell receptor beta chains presented below share a single source sample, sequenced in a study of cytomegalovirus exposure and HLA in healthy donors. A multiplex PCR was run with 60 Vbeta primers and 13 Jbeta primers. TCRdb's copy holds only in-frame clones and misses some; the assay was immunoSEQ multiplex PCR. Of just over 95,000 clones in the sample, about four fifths are singletons; the top ten hold roughly 8%. The specimen sequenced was PBMCs. Every receptor here comes from a human donor in good health.

The chain has TRBV1 and TRBJ2-7; the table's D call of TRBD2 was not tested on the DNA. TRBV1 is shown as a pseudogene. The CDR3 contains 21 residues. The CDR3 sequence: CTSSQAILVKGLADFSYEQYF. The CDR3, as DNA: TGCACCAGCAGCCAAGCCATCCTGGTCAAGGGACTAGCGGACTTCTCCTACGAGCAGTACTTC.

The chain employs TRBV5-6 and TRBJ1-1; possible D gene TRBD1, 5 bases. V was trimmed by 0 bases and J by 0 bases, leaving 12 bases between them. Germline V gene sequence: CDR1 SGHDT, CDR2 YYEEEE. CDR3 length: 16 amino acids. The CDR3 is CASSLEAGWMNTEAFF. CDR3 sequence (DNA): TGTGCCAGCAGCTTGGAGGCAGGGTGGATGAACACTGAAGCTTTCTTT.

This clone showed up just a few times. This chain joins TRBV30 and TRBJ1-6; maybe TRBD1 (5 bases). V was cut by 0 bases and J by 6 bases, with 12 bases left in between. This CDR3 spans 15 amino acids. Per the germline V gene, CDR1 is GTSNPN and CDR2 is SVGIG (reference sequence). In DNA form, the CDR3 reads TGTGCCTGGAGTGTTATTCCAGGGTCTAATTCACCCCTCCACTTT. This gives the protein CAWSVIPGSNSPLHF.

The rearrangement uses TRBV30 and TRBJ1-1; no clear D. CDR3 length equals 10 residues. Per the germline V gene, CDR1 is GTSNPN and CDR2 is SVGIG (reference sequence). V shed 4 bases and J shed 7 bases, with 7 bases lying between them. CDR3 sequence: CAWMSGEAFF. Written as DNA, the CDR3 is TGTGCCTGGATGTCCGGTGAAGCTTTCTTT.

The DNA of the CDR3 is TGCAGTGCTGGCAAAAATGAAAAACTGTTTTTT. Translating gives CSAGKNEKLFF. This rearrangement joins TRBV20-1 to TRBJ1-4; D not certain. Per germline, CDR1 DFQATT and CDR2 SNEGSKA (reference sequence). V was shortened by 5 bases and J by 5 bases, with 6 bases between the two germline ends. CDR3 length: 11 amino acids.

The chain recombines TRBV19 with TRBJ1-1; D perhaps matches TRBD1 (6 bases). This CDR3 has 14 residues. V was clipped by 4 bases and J by 1 base, with 10 bases between them. The germline gives CDR1 LNHDA, CDR2 SQIVND (reference sequence). The CDR3 sequence is CASSNRVPNTEAFF. The CDR3 bases are TGTGCCAGTAGTAACAGGGTACCGAACACTGAAGCTTTCTTT.

The rearrangement links TRBV4-1 to TRBJ2-5, with TRBD1 matching over 7 bases. The CDR3 loop spans 18 amino acids. Germline lookup yields CDR1 MGHRA and CDR2 YSYEKL. The V segment lost 2 bases and the J segment 1 base; nucleotides outside the gene matches: 13. CDR3 coding DNA: TGCGCCAGCAGCCAATCCCCAAACCGGGACAGTTCCCAAGAGACCCAGTACTTC. Its protein product is CASSQSPNRDSSQETQYF.

The gene calls are TRBV15 and TRBJ2-5, with TRBD2 matching over 12 bases. The J call may be in error: the DNA end matches TRBJ2-7 better. The CDR3 extends over 17 amino acids. Looked up from germline, CDR1 is LNHNV and CDR2 is YYDKDF (reference sequence). CDR3 coding DNA: TGTGCCACCAGCGGTGGTCTAGGACTAGCGGGATACTACGAGCAGTACTTC. Its protein product is CATSGGLGLAGYYEQYF.

As to this clone: Lacking the conserved final phenylalanine or tryptophan, this CDR3 likely reflects a read error. The V gene is TRBV5-6, the J gene TRBJ2-4; weak D call: TRBD1 (5 bases). The CDR3 is 16 amino acids. V lost 6 bases, J lost 4 bases, and 20 bases lay in between. Germline CDR1 reads SGHDT; CDR2 reads YYEEEE. As DNA, the CDR3 is TGTGCCAGCACTGAGAGACAGCCCCCCATGAAAAACATTCAGTACCTC. It specifies CASTERQPPMKNIQYL.

This rearrangement joins TRBV7-9 to TRBJ2-7; 8 bases fit TRBD2. This CDR3 region has 18 residues. Germline CDR1 and CDR2: SEHNR and FQNEAQ (reference sequence). J gave up 2 bases and V 3 bases, and 15 bases lay outside the gene matches. The DNA for the CDR3 is TGTGCCAGCAGCTTCGTATCCGGGGCTAGCGGGTTGACCTACGAGCAGTACTTC. This translates into CASSFVSGASGLTYEQYF.

The CDR3 reads CASREGQGYSPLHF. CDR3 sequence (DNA): TGCGCCAGCAGAGAGGGACAGGGCTATTCACCCCTCCACTTT. The rearrangement joins TRBV5-1 to TRBJ1-6, with 9 nucleotides matching TRBD1. V lost 5 bases and J lost 8; bases outside the gene matches: 5. The CDR3 totals 14 residues. Germline CDR1 reads SGHRS; CDR2 reads YFSETQ.

The chain is built from TRBV5-1 and TRBJ2-2, with a weak D call TRBD1 (5 bases). The germline V gene has CDR1 SGHRS and CDR2 YFSETQ. The V end was cut by 3 bases, the J end by 7 bases, with 19 bases between. The CDR3 totals 16 residues. The CDR3 nucleotides read TGCGCCAGCAGCTATTTAGGACCCCCAGGGCACGGGGAGCTGTTTTTT. This sequence encodes CASSYLGPPGHGELFF.

This clone appeared once. V usage is TRBV4-1 and J usage is TRBJ1-4; D is perhaps TRBD1 (5 bases). The germline V gene has CDR1 MGHRA and CDR2 YSYEKL. Trimming left V 0 bases short and J 8 bases short, with 16 bases between. This CDR3 spans 16 amino acids. The CDR3 region has the DNA TGCGCCAGCAGCCAAGAGTTCCAGGGCCGAGACGAAAAACTGTTTTTT. This sequence encodes CASSQEFQGRDEKLFF.

The J gene is TRBJ2-3, the V gene TRBV6-4; tentative D call: TRBD2 (6 bases). Germline CDR1 reads MRHNA; CDR2 reads SNTAGT. V was shortened by 4 bases and J by 1 base, with 9 bases between the two germline ends. The CDR3 covers 14 residues. As DNA, the CDR3 is TGTGCCAGCAGTGCTTCGGGGGGCACAGATACGCAGTATTTT. Encoded protein: CASSASGGTDTQYF.

The rearrangement uses TRBV11-2 and TRBJ1-2; D perhaps matches TRBD1 (5 bases). CDR3 length: 14 amino acids. V shed 5 bases and J shed 4 bases, with 14 bases lying between them. CDR1 is SGHAT and CDR2 is FQNNGV in the germline V gene. CDR3 in amino acids: CASSPLGVGYGYTF. DNA of the CDR3: TGTGCCAGCAGCCCGCTAGGGGTGGGCTATGGCTACACCTTC.

The genes are TRBV29-1 and TRBJ1-1; TRBD1 aligns across 9 bases. The CDR3 spans 15 residues. Germline assignment: CDR1 SQVTM and CDR2 ANQGSEA. V shed 7 bases, J shed 4 bases, and the junction held 13 bases outside the gene matches. This chain's CDR3 is CSAQVGGTGITEAFF. Written as DNA, the CDR3 is TGCAGCGCCCAGGTTGGGGGGACAGGGATCACTGAAGCTTTCTTT.

This clone occurred a few times. The rearrangement joins TRBV10-3 to TRBJ2-2, with D possibly TRBD1 on 5 matching bases. The ends were cut back, 6 bases at V and 2 bases at J, with 16 bases in the middle. Germline CDR1 is ENHRY and CDR2 is SYGVKD. The CDR3 contains 16 residues. CDR3 DNA: TGTGCCATCAGACCCCCGGGTAGGGGCAACACCGGGGAGCTGTTTTTT. Protein product: CAIRPPGRGNTGELFF.

The rearrangement links TRBV5-1 to TRBJ1-2, with D perhaps matching TRBD1 (5 bases). Trimming removed 4 bases from V and 4 bases from J, with 14 bases in between. CDR3 length: 14 amino acids. Per the germline V gene, CDR1 is SGHRS and CDR2 is YFSETQ. The CDR3 nucleotides read TGCGCCAGCAGCCCTTTGGAAGGGGTCTATGGCTACACCTTC. As protein: CASSPLEGVYGYTF.

This clone was found a few times. The rearrangement links TRBV29-1 to TRBJ1-1, with TRBD1 identical over 7 bases. The CDR3 runs to 13 residues. J was trimmed by 0 bases and V by 7 bases; bases with no gene match: 5. Germline-derived CDR1 and CDR2 are SQVTM and ANQGSEA. CDR3 sequence (DNA): TGCAGCGGCCGGACAGGAATGAACACTGAAGCTTTCTTT. This translates into CSGRTGMNTEAFF.

This chain joins TRBV7-2 and TRBJ2-5, with 9 positions matching TRBD1. Losses at the gene ends were 1 base for V and 5 bases for J; bases not matched to a gene: 5. The CDR3 runs to 15 residues. CDR1 is SGHTA and CDR2 is FQGNSA in the germline V gene. In DNA form, the CDR3 reads TGTGCCAGCAGCTTAGAACAGGGGGCATGGGAGACCCAGTACTTC. Amino acid sequence: CASSLEQGAWETQYF.

Comment on this clone: This sample also contains other DNA sequences that code for the same CDR3. This chain links TRBV10-3 with TRBJ2-2, with 9 bases identical to TRBD1. This CDR3 is 13 amino acids long. Germline CDR1 ENHRY, CDR2 SYGVKD. V lost 6 bases, J lost 8 bases, and 4 bases stayed unmatched. The CDR3 region has the DNA TGTGCCATCAGCGGACAGGGGTCAGGGGAGCTGTTTTTT. Protein: CAISGQGSGELFF.

The chain links TRBV7-6 to TRBJ2-5; maybe TRBD1 (6 bases). The CDR3 is 16 residues long. Germline values: CDR1 SGHVS, CDR2 FNYEAQ. The V end lost 1 base, the J end lost 0 bases, and 12 bases lay between the germline ends. The CDR3 region has the DNA TGTGCCAGCAGCTTAGTGGGGGCCGACTACCAAGAGACCCAGTACTTC. Amino acid sequence: CASSLVGADYQETQYF.

This clone came up once. This sequence joins TRBV5-1 and TRBJ2-3; TRBD1 aligns across 7 bases. The J segment lost 4 bases and the V segment lost 1 base, leaving 9 bases of the junction unmatched. The CDR3 has 16 amino acids. Germline-derived CDR1 and CDR2 are SGHRS and YFSETQ. CDR3 bases: TGCGCCAGCAGCTTGAGGATCGGGACAGCTCCAGATACGCAGTATTTT. This gives the protein CASSLRIGTAPDTQYF.

About this clone: The sample contains more than one DNA sequence encoding this CDR3. The V gene is TRBV7-9, the J gene TRBJ2-3, with D possibly being TRBD1 (6 bases). This CDR3 contains 14 residues. Trimming left V 3 bases short and J 1 base short, with 8 bases between. Germline V gene data show CDR1 as SEHNR and CDR2 as FQNEAQ (reference sequence). CDR3: CASSLAGGTDTQYF. Here the CDR3 DNA reads TGTGCCAGCAGCTTGGCAGGGGGCACAGATACGCAGTATTTT.

This chain uses TRBV7-8 with TRBJ1-2; 7 positions agree with TRBD1. The CDR3 spans 15 residues. Germline assignment: CDR1 SGHVS and CDR2 FQNEAQ. Unmatched junction bases numbered 11, after V lost 7 bases and J lost 3 bases. This CDR3 reads CASTSRQGDDYGYTF. DNA of the CDR3: TGTGCCAGCACCTCCCGACAGGGTGATGACTATGGCTACACCTTC.

The chain employs TRBV15 and TRBJ1-3; D might be TRBD1 (5 bases). This CDR3 comprises 16 residues. CDR1 is LNHNV, CDR2 YYDKDF, per germline (reference sequence). Trimming left V 0 bases short and J 1 base short, with 10 bases between. The DNA for the CDR3 is TGTGCCACCAGCAGAGATAAGGGGTTTTCTGGAAACACCATATATTTT. It encodes CATSRDKGFSGNTIYF. Filled out from reference TRBV15 and TRBJ1-3, the complete variable domain reads DAMVIQNPRYQVTQFGKPVTLSCSQTLNHNVMYWYQQKSSQAPKLLFHYYDKDFNNEADTPDNFQSRRPNTSFCFLDIRSPGLGDTAMYLCATSRDKGFSGNTIYFGEGSWLTVV.

J is TRBJ2-1 and V is TRBV29-1; 14 bases are a match to TRBD2. CDR1 and CDR2 (germline): SQVTM, ANQGSEA. V was clipped by 7 bases and J by 11 bases; unmatched bases: 10. The CDR3 runs 14 residues. CDR3 region: CSANVGTSGGKQFF. The CDR3 DNA reads TGCAGCGCGAACGTCGGGACTAGCGGGGGAAAGCAGTTCTTC.

The genes are TRBV7-9 and TRBJ2-1; 8 nucleotides agree with TRBD2. From germline, CDR1 is SEHNR and CDR2 FQNEAQ (reference sequence). The CDR3 is 19 amino acids. The junction had 19 bases not matched to a gene; V was cut back by 1 base and J by 8 bases. The CDR3 spells CASSLDPPGASGPYDEQFF. The CDR3, as DNA: TGTGCCAGCAGCTTAGACCCGCCTGGGGCTAGCGGGCCTTATGATGAGCAGTTCTTC.

This clone was seen once. V is TRBV14 and J is TRBJ2-1; 8 bases fit TRBD1. Germline CDR1 SGHDN, CDR2 FVKESK. Germline trimming cut 5 bases from V and 4 bases from J; bases unmatched to any gene: 7. This CDR3 has 15 amino acids. CDR3 protein: CASSFGQGWYNEQFF. The CDR3 DNA reads TGTGCCAGCAGCTTCGGACAGGGTTGGTACAATGAGCAGTTCTTC.